The next 16 T cell receptor beta chains were all read from a single sample in a study of Graves' ophthalmopathy and Graves' hyperthyroidism. Scientists amplified the TCR beta CDR3 regions from RNA transcripts. HTBI-primed first-round RT-PCR preceded second-round multiplex PCR. TCRdb processed the multiplex PCR reads anew with MiXCR; each CDR3 protein has one entry. The data show under 350,000 distinct CDR3 sequences, about a sixth seen once. The specimen sequenced was peripheral blood. These receptors were collected from an adult man with Graves' ophthalmopathy.

This clonotype has a count of ten or more. V usage is TRBV11-2 and J usage is TRBJ2-7; no definite D call. The length of the CDR3 is 13 residues. From germline, CDR1 is SGHAT and CDR2 FQNNGV. Deletions cut 3 bases from V and 3 bases from J, with 9 bases between. The CDR3 protein is CASSFGLRYEQYF. Written as DNA, the CDR3 is TGTGCCAGCAGCTTTGGCCTACGCTACGAGCAGTACTTC.

This clonotype was seen ten or more times. V usage is TRBV7-9 and J usage is TRBJ2-7, with no clear D. This CDR3 has 14 amino acids. Trimming took 5 bases from V and 3 from J, leaving 14 bases between them. From germline, CDR1 is SEHNR and CDR2 FQNEAQ (reference sequence). CDR3 sequence (DNA): TGTGCCAGCAGCAGCCTGGGGTTCGTCTACGAGCAGTACTTC. Its protein is CASSSLGFVYEQYF.

This clonotype was picked up many times. The chain recombines TRBV9 with TRBJ1-6; D not certain. The CDR3 spans 16 residues. Germline V lookup: CDR1 SGDLS, CDR2 YYNGEE. Trimming stripped 0 bases from V and 2 bases from J, with 9 bases between. The CDR3 DNA reads TGTGCCAGCAGCGTAGAGCTTGCAGCCTATAATTCACCCCTCCACTTT. Its protein is CASSVELAAYNSPLHF.

This clonotype was seen repeatedly, ten times or more. V gene TRBV7-8 combines with J gene TRBJ2-2; 9 nucleotides agree with TRBD2. CDR3 size: 19 residues. The J segment lost 4 bases and the V segment lost 2 bases, leaving 14 bases of the junction unmatched. The germline V gene encodes CDR1 SGHVS and CDR2 FQNEAQ. The CDR3 spells CASSLWSLGGGVPTGELFF. The CDR3 bases are TGTGCCAGCAGCTTATGGAGCTTGGGCGGGGGGGTACCCACCGGGGAGCTGTTTTTT.

This clonotype occurred many times. CDR3 nucleotides: TGCAGTGCTAGCAGCAGGGTAAACTATGGCTACACCTTC. Amino acids: CSASSRVNYGYTF. The V call is TRBV20-1, the J call TRBJ1-2, with a tentative D call TRBD1 (5 bases). With 3 bases removed from V and 2 bases from J, the gap between germline ends came to 10 bases. The germline gives CDR1 DFQATT, CDR2 SNEGSKA (reference sequence). The CDR3 extends over 13 amino acids.

This clonotype was counted many times. This chain joins TRBV5-1 and TRBJ2-6; D may be TRBD1 or TRBD2 (5 bases each). Per the germline V gene, CDR1 is SGHRS and CDR2 is YFSETQ. Trimming took off 4 bases at V and 0 bases at J, with 11 bases between the two ends. This CDR3 spans 16 amino acids. The CDR3: CASSTREYSGANVLTF. The CDR3 DNA reads TGCGCCAGCAGCACCAGGGAGTACTCTGGGGCCAACGTCCTGACTTTC.

This chain links TRBV28 with TRBJ2-7; TRBD2 agrees at 10 bases. The J segment lost 4 bases and the V segment lost 6 bases, leaving 6 bases of the junction unmatched. Germline CDR1 reads MDHEN; CDR2 reads SYDVKM. The CDR3 is made up of 14 amino acids. The CDR3 region has the DNA TGTGCCAGCAGGGAGGGGACTAGCGAGTACGAGCAGTACTTC. This gives the protein CASREGTSEYEQYF.

This clonotype has at least ten counts. DNA for the CDR3: TGTGCCAGCAGTCAACGACGCAACTATGGCTACACCTTC. Protein: CASSQRRNYGYTF. The rearrangement links TRBV12-3 or TRBV12-4 to TRBJ1-2; D gene uncertain. There are 13 residues in the CDR3. Deletions cut 5 bases from V and 2 bases from J, with 9 bases between.

This clonotype was recorded at least ten times. The rearrangement joins TRBV7-2 to TRBJ2-5; D remains unclear. Trimming took 1 base from V and 1 from J, leaving 7 bases between them. The CDR3 loop spans 14 amino acids. Germline V CDR1 and CDR2: SGHTA, FQGNSA. The chain's CDR3 is CASSLGPAQETQYF. The CDR3 nucleotides read TGTGCCAGCAGCTTAGGACCAGCCCAAGAGACCCAGTACTTC. The whole variable domain, remainder taken from reference TRBV7-2 and TRBJ2-5, is GAGVSQSPSNKVTEKGKDVELRCDPISGHTALYWYRQSLGQGLEFLIYFQGNSAPDKSGLPSDRFSAERTGGSVSTLTIQRTQQEDSAVYLCASSLGPAQETQYFGPGTRLLVL.

This clonotype was seen many times. The V call is TRBV11-2, the J call TRBJ2-2, with 7 bases identical to TRBD2. The CDR3 extends over 13 amino acids. The trim removed 5 bases at V and 5 bases at J, leaving 2 bases unmatched. Looked up from germline, CDR1 is SGHAT and CDR2 is FQNNGV. In DNA, the CDR3 is TGTGCCAGCAGCCTCGGGGGGACCGGGGAGCTGTTTTTT. It translates to CASSLGGTGELFF.

The table lists this clonotype with many counts. The chain recombines TRBV20-1 with TRBJ1-6, with a tentative D call TRBD1 (6 bases). This CDR3 is 15 amino acids long. The V end was cut by 7 bases, the J end by 4 bases, with 17 bases between. Germline V gene sequence: CDR1 DFQATT, CDR2 SNEGSKA (reference sequence). CDR3 sequence (DNA): TGCAGTGGAGAGGAGGGGGAGCCGTATAATTCACCCCTCCACTTT. Protein: CSGEEGEPYNSPLHF.

The CDR3 reads CASSRQGAVTEAFF. Written as DNA, the CDR3 is TGTGCCAGCAGCCGTCAGGGGGCGGTCACTGAAGCTTTCTTT. The chain is built from TRBV12-3 or TRBV12-4 and TRBJ1-1; 8 nucleotides line up with TRBD1. The CDR3 runs 14 residues. Trimming removed 6 bases from V and 4 bases from J; junction bases left unmatched: 7.

This clonotype has ten or more counts. V is TRBV2 and J is TRBJ2-7; 7 bases match TRBD1. The CDR3 length is 15 residues. With V trimmed by 5 bases and J by 0 bases, 7 bases remained unmatched. CDR1 is SNHLY and CDR2 is FYNNEI in the germline V gene. CDR3 region: CASSLRRDSSYEQYF. CDR3 in DNA: TGTGCCAGCAGTCTCCGCCGGGACAGCTCCTACGAGCAGTACTTC.

Many counts were recorded for this clonotype. The chain employs TRBV6-1 and TRBJ1-1; no reliable D call. The CDR3 contains 14 residues. Germline V lookup: CDR1 MNHNS, CDR2 SASEGT. Trimming removed 7 bases from V and 0 bases from J, with 12 bases in between. CDR3 sequence: CASTNSGMNTEAFF. The CDR3 DNA reads as TGTGCCAGCACCAATTCGGGCATGAACACTGAAGCTTTCTTT.

This clonotype was counted ten times or more. The chain uses TRBV10-3 and TRBJ2-7; D uncertain. CDR3 length equals 19 residues. Per germline, CDR1 ENHRY and CDR2 SYGVKD. Trimming pared 0 bases from V and 2 bases from J, leaving 23 bases between. Here the CDR3 reads CAISESVRRVDGNPYEQYF. Here the CDR3 DNA reads TGTGCCATCAGTGAGTCCGTCCGCCGAGTGGATGGTAACCCCTACGAGCAGTACTTC.

This clonotype has at least ten counts. The J gene is TRBJ2-7, the V gene TRBV30; D is ambiguous. The CDR3 totals 15 residues. V shed 4 bases and J shed 0 bases, with 16 bases lying between them. Germline assignment: CDR1 GTSNPN and CDR2 SVGIG (reference sequence). The CDR3 DNA reads as TGTGCCTGGATCCTCCTTCTGACGGTCTCCTACGAGCAGTACTTC. This codes for CAWILLLTVSYEQYF. The complete variable domain, with remaining parts taken from reference TRBV30 and TRBJ2-7, reads SQTIHQWPATLVQPVGSPLSLECTVEGTSNPNLYWYRQAAGRGLQLLFYSVGIGQISSEVPQNLSASRPQDRQFILSSKKLLLSDSGFYLCAWILLLTVSYEQYFGPGTRLTVT.